These 6 T cell receptor beta chains were all obtained from the same sample, sequenced in a study of T-cell reconstitution after alpha-beta-depleted transplantation in children. Preparing the TCRbeta library involved the use of unique molecular identifiers. TCRdb reprocessed the PCR reads via MiXCR and lists one record per CDR3 protein. This table has about 170,000 distinct CDR3 sequences, 11% appearing once. This specimen consisted of PBMCs, obtained before TCRalphabeta/CD19-depleted stem cell transplant. Receptors originate from a boy between 2 and 10 years old with acute myeloid leukemia, due to receive a stem cell transplant.

For this clonotype: This clone may be a read error of a much larger clone one base away. The rearrangement uses TRBV20-1 and TRBJ2-2; D might be TRBD1 or TRBD2, each matching 5 bases. Per germline, CDR1 DFQATT and CDR2 SNEGSKA (reference sequence). The CDR3 is made up of 12 amino acids. The CDR3 spells CSATGTTGEPFF. In DNA, the CDR3 is TGCAGTGCTACCGGGACCACCGGGGAGCCGTTTTTT.

This clonotype has at least ten counts. The chain combines TRBV4-1 with TRBJ2-3; perhaps TRBD2 as D (6 bases). Per the germline V gene, CDR1 is MGHRA and CDR2 is YSYEKL. Trimming left V 1 base short and J 0 bases short, with 17 bases between. The CDR3 covers 18 residues. Here the CDR3 reads CASSQASALATSTDTQYF. The CDR3 bases are TGCGCCAGCAGCCAAGCATCTGCCCTAGCGACTAGCACAGATACGCAGTATTTT.

This clonotype has a count of ten or more. V usage is TRBV18 and J usage is TRBJ1-1, with D unclear. The CDR3 has 15 residues. Germline V gene data show CDR1 as KGHSH and CDR2 as LQKENI. Trimming removed 3 bases at V and 0 bases at J, with 11 bases between. CDR3 nucleotide sequence: TGTGCCAGCTCACCGGACGGCGGGGTGAACACTGAAGCTTTCTTT. It is translated as CASSPDGGVNTEAFF.

This clonotype was recorded at least ten times. V usage is TRBV11-2 and J usage is TRBJ2-2; D remains unclear. With 4 bases removed from V and 6 bases from J, the gap between germline ends came to 12 bases. Germline loops: CDR1 SGHAT, CDR2 FQNNGV. There are 14 residues in the CDR3. This CDR3 reads CASSWVADAGELFF. DNA for the CDR3: TGTGCCAGCAGCTGGGTGGCGGACGCCGGGGAGCTGTTTTTT.

This clonotype occurred many times. The rearrangement links TRBV20-1 to TRBJ2-5; no clear D. V was trimmed by 6 bases and J by 0 bases, leaving 14 bases between them. The CDR3 is made up of 14 amino acids. Germline V lookup: CDR1 DFQATT, CDR2 SNEGSKA (reference sequence). The CDR3 sequence is CSAYPAADQETQYF. In DNA form, the CDR3 reads TGCAGTGCCTACCCGGCGGCAGACCAAGAGACCCAGTACTTC.

This clonotype was observed many times. This chain joins TRBV4-1 and TRBJ1-2, with 7 nucleotides matching TRBD1. Germline loops: CDR1 MGHRA, CDR2 YSYEKL. The J segment lost 5 bases and the V segment lost 4 bases, leaving 4 bases of the junction unmatched. CDR3 length: 13 residues. The CDR3 DNA reads TGCGCCAGCAGCCGCGGGGGACAGTATGGCTACACCTTC. Encoded protein: CASSRGGQYGYTF.